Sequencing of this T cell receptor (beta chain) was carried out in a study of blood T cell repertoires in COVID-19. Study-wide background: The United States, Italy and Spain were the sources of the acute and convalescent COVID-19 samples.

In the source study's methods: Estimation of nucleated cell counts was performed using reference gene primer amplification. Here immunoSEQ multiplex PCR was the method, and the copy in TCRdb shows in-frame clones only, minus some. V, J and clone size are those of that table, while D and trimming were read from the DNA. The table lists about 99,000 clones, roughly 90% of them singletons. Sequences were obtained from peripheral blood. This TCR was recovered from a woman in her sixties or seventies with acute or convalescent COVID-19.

The CDR3, as DNA: TGTGCCAGCAGCCAAGAAGGTCGGGGCACTGAAGCTTTCTTT. It translates to CASSQEGRGTEAFF. The J gene is TRBJ1-1, the V gene TRBV3-1 (or the pseudogene TRBV3-2), with D hard to call. Between the trimmed V and J ends, which lost 0 bases and 4 bases, there was a span of 9 bases. This CDR3 has 14 residues. CDR1 is LGHDT and CDR2 is YNNKEL in the germline V gene (reference sequence).